The T cell receptor (beta chain) under discussion was sequenced for a study of T cells in women clearing cervical HPV infection. Whole-study context: Case blood drawn at lesion detection; control blood after infection cleared.

Study findings and constraints: CIN3+ cases had significantly higher TCR repertoire richness than controls, but evenness did not differ. TRBV6-7 abundance was lower in cases than controls (roughly 0.11% versus 0.16%).

Sequencing was performed with immunoSEQ multiplex PCR; in TCRdb, only in-frame clones are kept and a portion is missing. The listing records 30,000 to 35,000 clones. CDR3 length equals 14 residues. The germline V gene encodes CDR1 SEHNR and CDR2 FQNEAQ (reference sequence). As for this clone: The antigen remains unidentified. The CDR3 goes on 3 residues after the read ends, and that part is filled in from the germline J gene.

The chain couples TRBV7-9 to TRBJ2-4; maybe TRBD1 (8 bases). The sample was blood buffy coat. This sequence originates from a woman aged 18 to 75 with a cervical HPV16 infection that either progressed to CIN3+ or cleared (not recorded which). CDR3 bases read: TGTGCCAGCAGCCGTGAGACAGGGGACTATGGT. This encodes CASSRETGDYG. The complete CDR3 protein is CASSRETGDYGQYF.